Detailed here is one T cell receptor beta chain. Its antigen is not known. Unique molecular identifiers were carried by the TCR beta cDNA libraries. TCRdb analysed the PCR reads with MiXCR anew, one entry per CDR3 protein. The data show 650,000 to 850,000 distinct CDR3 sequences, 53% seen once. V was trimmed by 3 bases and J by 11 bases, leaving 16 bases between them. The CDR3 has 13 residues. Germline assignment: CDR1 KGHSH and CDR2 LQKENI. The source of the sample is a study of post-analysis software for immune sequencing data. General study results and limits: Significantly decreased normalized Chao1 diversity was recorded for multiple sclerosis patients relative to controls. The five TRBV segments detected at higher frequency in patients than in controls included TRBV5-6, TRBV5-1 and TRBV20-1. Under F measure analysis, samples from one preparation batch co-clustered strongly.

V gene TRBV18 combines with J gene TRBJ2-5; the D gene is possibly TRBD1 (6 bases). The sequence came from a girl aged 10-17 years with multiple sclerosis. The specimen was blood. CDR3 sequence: CASSPHRVDEQYF. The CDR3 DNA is TGTGCCAGCTCACCTCACAGGGTCGATGAGCAGTACTTC.